The source of this T cell receptor (beta chain) is a study of Ad26.COV2.S vaccination and SARS-CoV-2 variants. Generated by immunoSEQ multiplex PCR, the TCRdb table keeps only in-frame clones and is missing some. Here the sample spans 200,000 to 300,000 clones, 88% being singletons. Treatment defined: about 20 received Ad26.COV2.S at low or high dose, single or two shots; about five received placebo; per-sample allocation not given. Collection of the samples took place on day 63 after the first injection of vaccine or placebo. The sample here was peripheral blood, taken in a trial of Ad26.COV2.S vaccine versus placebo. The sequence was collected from a person between 18 and 60 years old who received the Ad26.COV2.S COVID-19 vaccine or a placebo.

The CDR3 region has the DNA TGTGCCAGCAGCTTCAGAGCGGAGGTTAGCACAGATACGCAGTATTTT. Protein: CASSFRAEVSTDTQYF. V and J are TRBV5-8 and TRBJ2-3; the D gene is possibly TRBD2 (5 bases). Looked up from germline, CDR1 is SGHTS and CDR2 is YDEGEE. The CDR3 consists of 16 residues. V was shortened by 2 bases and J by 0 bases, with 13 bases between the two germline ends.